This TCR beta chain was sequenced for a study of beta chain features in type 1 diabetes. Study-wide points: TCRB CDR3s from Type 1 diabetes patients were moderately but significantly shorter in all four CD4+ subsets. Compared to healthy donors, patients appeared to have naive, central memory and Treg TCRB repertoires that were more alike. It was possible that PCR favored shorter templates, equally so in patients and controls.

For this clone: Its target is not known.

The authors sorted CD4+ naive, central memory, regulatory and stem cell-like memory cells via CD45RO/CCR7/CD25/CD127/CD95/CD27. Expressed TCRB transcripts were sequenced after all isolated RNA was converted to cDNA. The repertoire was sequenced with immunoSEQ multiplex PCR; TCRdb's copy has only in-frame clones and lacks some. This table has hundreds of thousands of clones, 11% to 15% appearing once. From germline, CDR1 is LGHNA and CDR2 YSLEER. V was trimmed by 1 base and J by 3 bases, leaving 11 bases between them. CDR3 length: 15 amino acids. The clonotype was recovered from a man aged 18 to 30 with type 1 diabetes. The chain recombines TRBV4-3 with TRBJ2-3, with D unclear. Sequencing was performed on naive CD4+ T cells from blood. The CDR3 sequence: CASSQVYVETDTQYF. The CDR3 DNA reads as TGCGCCAGCAGCCAAGTTTACGTCGAAACAGATACGCAGTATTTT.